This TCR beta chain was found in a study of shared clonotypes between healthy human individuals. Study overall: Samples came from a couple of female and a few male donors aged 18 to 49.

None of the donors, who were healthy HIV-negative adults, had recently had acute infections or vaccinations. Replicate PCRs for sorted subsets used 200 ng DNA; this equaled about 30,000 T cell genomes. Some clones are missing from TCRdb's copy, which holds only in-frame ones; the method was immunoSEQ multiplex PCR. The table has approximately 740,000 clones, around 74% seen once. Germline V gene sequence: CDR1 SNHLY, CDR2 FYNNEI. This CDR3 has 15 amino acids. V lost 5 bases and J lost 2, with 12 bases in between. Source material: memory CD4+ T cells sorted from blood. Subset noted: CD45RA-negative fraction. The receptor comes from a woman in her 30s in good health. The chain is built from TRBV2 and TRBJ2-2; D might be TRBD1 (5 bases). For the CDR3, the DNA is TGTGCCAGCAGTTCCCTAAGGGGAAACACCGGGGAGCTGTTTTTT. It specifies CASSSLRGNTGELFF.